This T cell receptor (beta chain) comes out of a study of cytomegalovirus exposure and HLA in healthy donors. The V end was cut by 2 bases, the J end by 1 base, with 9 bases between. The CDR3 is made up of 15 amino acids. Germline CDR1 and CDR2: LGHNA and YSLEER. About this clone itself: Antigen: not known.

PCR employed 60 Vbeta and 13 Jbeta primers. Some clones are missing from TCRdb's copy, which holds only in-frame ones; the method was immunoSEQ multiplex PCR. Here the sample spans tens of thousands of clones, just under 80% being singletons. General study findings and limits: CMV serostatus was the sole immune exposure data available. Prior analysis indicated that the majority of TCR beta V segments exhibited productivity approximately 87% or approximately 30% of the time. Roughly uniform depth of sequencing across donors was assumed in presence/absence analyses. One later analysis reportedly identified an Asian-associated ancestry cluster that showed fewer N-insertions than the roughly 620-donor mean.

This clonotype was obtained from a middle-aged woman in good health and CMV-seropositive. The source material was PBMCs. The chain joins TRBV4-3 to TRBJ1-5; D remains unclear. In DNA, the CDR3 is TGCGCCAGCAGCCAAACCGACGGGAGCAATCAGCCCCAGCATTTT. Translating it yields CASSQTDGSNQPQHF.